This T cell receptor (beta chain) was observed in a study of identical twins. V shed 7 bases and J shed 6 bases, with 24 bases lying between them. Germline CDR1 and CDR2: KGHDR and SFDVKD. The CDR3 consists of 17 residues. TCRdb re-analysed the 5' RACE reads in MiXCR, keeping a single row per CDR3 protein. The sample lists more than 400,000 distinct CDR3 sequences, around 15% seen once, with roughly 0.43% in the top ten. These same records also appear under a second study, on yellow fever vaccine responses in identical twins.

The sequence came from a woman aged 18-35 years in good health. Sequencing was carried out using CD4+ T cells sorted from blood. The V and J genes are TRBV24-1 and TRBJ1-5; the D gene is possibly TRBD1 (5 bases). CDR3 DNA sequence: TGTGCCACCAGCCGAGGGCAGGGCCCCGCCAATGCTCAGCCCCAGCATTTT. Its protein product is CATSRGQGPANAQPQHF.